This paragraph covers one T cell receptor beta chain sequence. These data belong to a study of blood T cell repertoires in COVID-19. Data came from immunoSEQ multiplex PCR; TCRdb stores just in-frame clones and leaves some out. Altogether approximately 490,000 clones are present, about 90% being singletons, with the ten largest covering roughly 0.7%. The sequenced material came from PBMCs or T cells enriched from blood (not recorded which). The sequence was obtained from a woman between 18 and 30 years old who had recovered from COVID-19.

The CDR3 sequence: CASSHGLAGGPLATDTQYF. CDR3 bases: TGCGCCAGCAGCCACGGACTAGCGGGGGGCCCTCTAGCCACAGATACGCAGTATTTT. The chain recombines TRBV5-1 with TRBJ2-3, with 14 bases fitting TRBD2. This CDR3 spans 19 amino acids. V shed 4 bases, J shed 2 bases, and the junction held 12 bases outside the gene matches. Germline CDR1 and CDR2: SGHRS and YFSETQ.